These T cell receptor beta chains were read from a single sample in a study of CD8 T cells in ankylosing spondylitis. One entry per CDR3 protein results from TCRdb running MiXCR on the 5' RACE reads. The table shows about 240,000 distinct CDR3 sequences, with approximately 9% occurring only once. The source material was blood, either unsorted or a sorted T cell fraction (not recorded which). The receptors were sampled from a male donor with ankylosing spondylitis or in good health (not recorded which). Both conserved end residues are part of each CDR3. Fields, in order: V gene, D gene, J gene, clone size, CDR3 DNA, CDR3 protein. The D gene is left open where the match is weak. For some rows the clone size is stated as once, few or many, or as a class when expanded; others skip it.

V: TRBV29-1; D: TRBD1; J: TRBJ2-7; size: many; DNA: TGCAGCGTTGAAAGAGCAGGGGGAGAGTACGAGCAGTACTTC; CDR3: CSVERAGGEYEQYF
V: TRBV18; D: NA; J: TRBJ1-3; size: NA; DNA: TGTGCCAGCTCTCCCTTGGTCAGGTCGCGGAATGGGGACACCATATATTTT; CDR3: CASSPLVRSRNGDTIYF
V: TRBV20-1; D: NA; J: TRBJ2-5; size: many; DNA: TGCAGTGCTAGAGATATTATCGCGGGGCTGCTCCACCAAGAGACCCAGTACTTC; CDR3: CSARDIIAGLLHQETQYF
V: TRBV27; D: NA; J: TRBJ1-6; size: few; DNA: TGTGCCAGCAGTCTCCAGGAATTCTCACCCCTCCACTTT; CDR3: CASSLQEFSPLHF
V: TRBV5-5; D: TRBD2; J: TRBJ2-1; size: many; DNA: TGTGCCAGCAGCTTGATGGGCGGGGGGAGTTACAATGAGCAGTTCTTC; CDR3: CASSLMGGGSYNEQFF
V: TRBV12-3/TRBV12-4; D: TRBD2; J: TRBJ2-1; size: many; DNA: TGTGCCAGCAGGGTGGGACTAGCGTTAGAGTCCTACAATGAGCAGTTCTTC; CDR3: CASRVGLALESYNEQFF
V: TRBV29-1; D: NA; J: TRBJ2-1; size: many; DNA: TGCAGCGCACGAACAGGAGTCGGGAACAATGAGCAGTTCTTC; CDR3: CSARTGVGNNEQFF
V: TRBV5-1; D: TRBD2; J: TRBJ2-7; size: few; DNA: TGCGCCAGCAGCTGGGGGACTAGCGGGAGCCACGAGCAGTACTTC; CDR3: CASSWGTSGSHEQYF
V: TRBV5-1; D: NA; J: TRBJ1-1; size: NA; DNA: TGCGCCAGCGGGGAGGGTGGGGGCGGCACTGAAGCTTTCTTT; CDR3: CASGEGGGGTEAFF
V: TRBV7-8; D: NA; J: TRBJ1-1; size: many; DNA: TGTGCCAGCAGCTTAGCTACCCCCAGGGTGAGGGTTTCCGATAACACTGAAGCTTTCTTT; CDR3: CASSLATPRVRVSDNTEAFF
V: TRBV5-1; D: NA; J: TRBJ2-3; size: many; DNA: TGCGCCAGCAGCTTGGAGGACGCAGGCACAGATACGCAGTATTTT; CDR3: CASSLEDAGTDTQYF
V: TRBV18; D: TRBD2; J: TRBJ2-3; size: NA; DNA: TGTGCCAGCTCACCCGAAGGCCGACTAGCGGGTATTACAGATACGCAGTATTTT; CDR3: CASSPEGRLAGITDTQYF
V: TRBV4-1; D: NA; J: TRBJ2-7; size: many; DNA: TGCGCCAGCAGCCAAGATGGGTTGGACGAGCAGTACTTC; CDR3: CASSQDGLDEQYF
V: TRBV29-1; D: TRBD1; J: TRBJ1-1; size: many; DNA: TGCAGCGTTGAACAGGGGGCTAGGTACACTGAAGCTTTCTTT; CDR3: CSVEQGARYTEAFF
V: TRBV20-1; D: NA; J: TRBJ2-1; size: many; DNA: TGCAGTGCCCAAGACAGCCGTTGGGCTCCCAATGAGCAGTTCTTC; CDR3: CSAQDSRWAPNEQFF
V: TRBV7-9; D: NA; J: TRBJ2-3; size: many; DNA: TGTGCCAGCAGCCGGGGAGCAGATACGCAGTATTTT; CDR3: CASSRGADTQYF
V: TRBV5-6; D: TRBD1; J: TRBJ2-3; size: many; DNA: TGTGCCAGCAGCTTCCGGACAGGGGGCACAGATACGCAGTATTTT; CDR3: CASSFRTGGTDTQYF
V: TRBV7-8; D: NA; J: TRBJ2-7; size: many; DNA: TGTGCCAGCAGCAACCTCGGCGAGCAGTACTTC; CDR3: CASSNLGEQYF
V: TRBV5-1; D: NA; J: TRBJ1-5; size: many; DNA: TGCGCCAGCAGCCCCCTTGGGGGGGGCAATCAGCCCCAGCATTTT; CDR3: CASSPLGGGNQPQHF
V: TRBV7-9; D: NA; J: TRBJ2-3; size: many; DNA: TGTGCCAGCAGCTTAGAGAGGGGCCTATCAGATACGCAGTATTTT; CDR3: CASSLERGLSDTQYF
V: TRBV4-2; D: NA; J: TRBJ2-7; size: many; DNA: TGTGCCAGCAGCGGGACCCCCAGCTCCTACGAGCAGTACTTC; CDR3: CASSGTPSSYEQYF
V: TRBV29-1; D: NA; J: TRBJ1-5; size: many; DNA: TGCAGCGCGGCGCCGGGGAGCAATCAGCCCCAGCATTTT; CDR3: CSAAPGSNQPQHF
V: TRBV5-1; D: NA; J: TRBJ2-3; size: many; DNA: TGCGCCAGCAGGCAAGCGGCGTCCTCCCCTAGCACAGATACGCAGTATTTT; CDR3: CASRQAASSPSTDTQYF
V: TRBV7-9; D: TRBD1; J: TRBJ2-1; size: NA; DNA: TGTGCCAGCAGCCCCCGGGACAGGGAATACAATGAGCAGTTCTTC; CDR3: CASSPRDREYNEQFF
V: TRBV19; D: TRBD1; J: TRBJ2-1; size: many; DNA: TGTGCCAGTAGTATAAGGGGGCGCGTGAGAAGCAATGAGCAGTTCTTC; CDR3: CASSIRGRVRSNEQFF
V: TRBV10-3; D: TRBD1; J: TRBJ2-7; size: NA; DNA: TGTGCCATCAGGGACAGGGGCCCCTCCTACGAGCAGTACTTC; CDR3: CAIRDRGPSYEQYF